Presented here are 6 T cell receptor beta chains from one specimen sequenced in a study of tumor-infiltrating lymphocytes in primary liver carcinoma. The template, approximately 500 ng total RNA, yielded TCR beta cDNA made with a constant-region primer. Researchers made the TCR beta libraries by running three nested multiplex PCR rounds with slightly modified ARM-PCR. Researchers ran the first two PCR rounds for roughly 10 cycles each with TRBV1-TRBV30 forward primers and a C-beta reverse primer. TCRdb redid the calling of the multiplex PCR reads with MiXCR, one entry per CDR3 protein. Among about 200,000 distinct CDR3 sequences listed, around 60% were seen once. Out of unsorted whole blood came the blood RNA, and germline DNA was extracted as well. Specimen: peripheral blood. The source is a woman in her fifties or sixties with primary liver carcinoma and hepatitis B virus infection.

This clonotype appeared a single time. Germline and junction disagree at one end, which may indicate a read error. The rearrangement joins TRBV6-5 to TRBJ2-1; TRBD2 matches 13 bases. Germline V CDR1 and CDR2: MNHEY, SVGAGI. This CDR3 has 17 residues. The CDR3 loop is CVSRERTSGRSYNEQFF. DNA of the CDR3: TGTGTCAGCAGGGAGAGGACTAGCGGGAGATCCTACAATGAGCAGTTCTTC.

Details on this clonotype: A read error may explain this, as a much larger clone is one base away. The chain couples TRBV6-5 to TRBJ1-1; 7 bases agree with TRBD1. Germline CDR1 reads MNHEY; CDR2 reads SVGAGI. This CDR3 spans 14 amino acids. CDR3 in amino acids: CAGSGTTGITEAFF. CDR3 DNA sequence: TGTGCCGGCAGCGGGACGACAGGGATCACTGAAGCTTTCTTT.

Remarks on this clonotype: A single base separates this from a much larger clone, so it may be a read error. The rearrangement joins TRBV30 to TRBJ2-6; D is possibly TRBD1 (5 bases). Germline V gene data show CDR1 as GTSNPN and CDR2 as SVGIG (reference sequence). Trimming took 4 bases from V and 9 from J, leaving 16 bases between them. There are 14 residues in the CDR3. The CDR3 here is CAWNQGSEVNVLTF. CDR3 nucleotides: TGTGCCTGGAATCAGGGATCTGAGGTCAACGTCCTGACTTTC.

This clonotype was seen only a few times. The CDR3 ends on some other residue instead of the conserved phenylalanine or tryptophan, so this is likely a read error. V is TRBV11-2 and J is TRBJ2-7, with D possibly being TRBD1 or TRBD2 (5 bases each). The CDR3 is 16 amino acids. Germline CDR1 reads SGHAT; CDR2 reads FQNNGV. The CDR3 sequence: CASSLGTGANPYEQYL. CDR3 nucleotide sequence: TGTGCCAGCAGTTTAGGGACGGGTGCTAACCCCTACGAGCAGTACTTA.

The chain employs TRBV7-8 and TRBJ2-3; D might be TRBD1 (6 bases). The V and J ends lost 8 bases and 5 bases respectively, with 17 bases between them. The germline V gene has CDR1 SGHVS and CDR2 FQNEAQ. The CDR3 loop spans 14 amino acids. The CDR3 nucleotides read TGTGCCAGCGCCGGGACAACCCGAGGAGATACGCAGTATTTT. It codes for CASAGTTRGDTQYF.

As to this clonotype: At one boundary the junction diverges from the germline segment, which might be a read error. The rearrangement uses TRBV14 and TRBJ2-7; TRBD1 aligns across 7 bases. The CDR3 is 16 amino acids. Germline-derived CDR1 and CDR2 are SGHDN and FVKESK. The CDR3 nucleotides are TGTGGCAGCAACCAAGCGGTCAGGGGGTTAACCTACGAGCAGTACTTC. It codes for CGSNQAVRGLTYEQYF. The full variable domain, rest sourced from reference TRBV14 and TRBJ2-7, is EAGVTQFPSHSVIEKGQTVTLRCDPISGHDNLYWYRRVMGKEIKFLLHFVKESKQDESGMPNNRFLAERTGGTYSTLKVQPAELEDSGVYFCGSNQAVRGLTYEQYFGPGTRLTVT.